The rows below give T cell receptor beta chains drawn from one sample of a study of T cell responses to AZD1222 COVID-19 vaccine. Here immunoSEQ multiplex PCR was the method, and the copy in TCRdb shows in-frame clones only, minus some. The sample includes approximately 30,000 clones, approximately 92% seen only once; the top ten take about 8.1%. Sequenced here: peripheral blood, sampled 28 days after the second AZD1222 dose. These receptor sequences come from an adult who received the AZD1222 COVID-19 vaccine. The CDR3 runs from the conserved cysteine through the conserved F or W. The D gene is left open where the match is weak. Not all rows give a size; the values are once, few, many and, for expanded clones, a class.

abundance	d_gene	v_gene	j_gene	len	CDR3nt	CDR3aa
NA	NA	TRBV30	TRBJ1-3	14	TGTGCCTGGAGTGAGGGGCATCCTGGAAACACCATATATTTT	CAWSEGHPGNTIYF
NA	NA	TRBV9	TRBJ2-7	14	TGTGCCAGCAGCGCAGGGACGGGACGAGACGAGCAGTACTTC	CASSAGTGRDEQYF
NA	NA	TRBV6-5	TRBJ2-1	13	TGTGCCAGCAGTTATCCCTCTCTCAATGAGCAGTTCTTC	CASSYPSLNEQFF
NA	TRBD2	TRBV7-3	TRBJ2-2	18	TGTGCCAGCAGCTTAACGGGACTAGCGGAGTCGAACACCGGGGAGCTGTTTTTT	CASSLTGLAESNTGELFF
NA	NA	TRBV14	TRBJ2-1	12	TGTGCCAGCAGCCGTCAAAGAAATGAGCAGTTCTTC	CASSRQRNEQFF
NA	TRBD1	TRBV28	TRBJ2-3	13	TGTGCCAGCAGACAGGGGGTCACAGATACGCAGTATTTT	CASRQGVTDTQYF
NA	TRBD1	TRBV28	TRBJ1-2	14	TGTGCCAGCAGTACGGGGACAGGGTTTGTTGGCTACACCTTC	CASSTGTGFVGYTF
NA	NA	TRBV7-2	TRBJ1-3	15	TGTGCCAGCTTACTAAAAACAGGGAGCGGAAACACCATATATTTT	CASLLKTGSGNTIYF
NA	TRBD2	TRBV5-4	TRBJ2-2	16	TGTGCCAGCAGCTTAGGGACTAGGGGAAACACCGGGGAGCTGTTTTTT	CASSLGTRGNTGELFF
once	TRBD2	TRBV27	TRBJ2-3	17	TGTGCCAGCAGACCAAGAGGACTAGCCGGATACACAGATACGCAGTATTTT	CASRPRGLAGYTDTQYF
NA	NA	TRBV27	TRBJ1-1	15	TGTGCCAGCAATGCCGGGAACCCCTCCGACACTGAAGCTTTCTTT	CASNAGNPSDTEAFF
NA	NA	TRBV5-6	TRBJ1-5	12	TGTGCCAGCAGCTTGAGGGAAGGGCCCCAGCATTTT	CASSLREGPQHF
NA	NA	TRBV24-1	TRBJ2-3	14	TGTGCCACCAGTGAGGTGACTAATCCAGATACGCAGTATTTT	CATSEVTNPDTQYF
NA	TRBD2	TRBV28	TRBJ2-1	14	TGTGCCACCCAGCCAGCGGGAGTTAGAAATGAGCAGTTCTTC	CATQPAGVRNEQFF
NA	NA	TRBV5-1	TRBJ1-3	14	TGCGCCAGCAGCTTGGTAGGGGTTGGAAACACCATATATTTT	CASSLVGVGNTIYF
NA	NA	TRBV2	TRBJ2-1	11	TGTGCCAGCAGTGCGGACAATGAGCAGTTCTTC	CASSADNEQFF
NA	TRBD2	TRBV5-1	TRBJ2-5	14	TGCGCCAGCAGCACCGGGACTAGCGGAGAGACCCAGTACTTC	CASSTGTSGETQYF
medium-sized	NA	TRBV6-2/TRBV6-3	TRBJ2-7	14	TGTGCCAGCAGCCTACTTAACAACCCCTACGAGCAGTACTTC	CASSLLNNPYEQYF
NA	NA	TRBV12-3/TRBV12-4	TRBJ1-2	13	TGTGCCAGCTCTGACTCGGCCAGCTATGGCTACACCTTC	CASSDSASYGYTF